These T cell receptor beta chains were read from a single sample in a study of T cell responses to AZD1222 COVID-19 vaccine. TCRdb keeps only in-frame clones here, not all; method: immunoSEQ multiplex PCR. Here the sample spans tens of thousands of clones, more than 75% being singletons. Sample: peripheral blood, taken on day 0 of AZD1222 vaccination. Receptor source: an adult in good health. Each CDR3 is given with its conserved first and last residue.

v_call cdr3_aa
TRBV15 CATSNVGQGVKPQHF
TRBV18 CASSPPFSENYGYTF
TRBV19 CASSRDRAKNTEAFF
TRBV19 CASATPGDSYEQYF
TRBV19 CASSIVGYGYTF
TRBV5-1 CASGLTGRNTEAFF
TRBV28 CASSTGDTLHF
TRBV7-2 CASSPAPGGNQPQHF
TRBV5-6 CASSLDGSANVLTF
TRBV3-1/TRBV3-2 CASSQGPGQGATFF
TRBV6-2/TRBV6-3 CASSGQSTEAFF
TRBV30 CAWARLGLDRGPNNEQFF
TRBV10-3 CAISLGGYGYTF
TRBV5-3 CARSSPRTSGAGGEQYF
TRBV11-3 CASSLPKGTPFF
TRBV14 CASSLHRGRNEKLFF
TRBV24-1 CATSEQGFTEAFF
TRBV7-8 CASSETGTADGYTF
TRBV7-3 CASSPGGGSNYGYTF
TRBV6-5 CARGSREAGEQFF
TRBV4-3 CASSQEIWGANYGYTF
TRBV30 CAWKSTVNTGELFF
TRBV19 CASSISGGPGNTIYF
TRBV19 CASSLFTPSSGNTIYF
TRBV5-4 CASSLATAGNTEAFF
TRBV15 CATSRGGQTEAFF
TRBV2 CASSRGADTQYF
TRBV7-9 CASSVGTVVADTQYF
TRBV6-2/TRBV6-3 CASSPRGLGNQPQHF
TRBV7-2 CASSQGQDQETQYF
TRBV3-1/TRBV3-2 CASSLIQGYGYTF
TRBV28 CASSTPGVTGELFF
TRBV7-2 CASSTMTGVEGQFF
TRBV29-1 CSVTGAGRTEAFF
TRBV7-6 CASSLVAGGPTGELFF
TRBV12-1 CASSFEDNEQFF
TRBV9 CASSAYRGQGNSPLHF
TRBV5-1 CASSLAGFTDTQYF
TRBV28 CASSYRGYEQYF